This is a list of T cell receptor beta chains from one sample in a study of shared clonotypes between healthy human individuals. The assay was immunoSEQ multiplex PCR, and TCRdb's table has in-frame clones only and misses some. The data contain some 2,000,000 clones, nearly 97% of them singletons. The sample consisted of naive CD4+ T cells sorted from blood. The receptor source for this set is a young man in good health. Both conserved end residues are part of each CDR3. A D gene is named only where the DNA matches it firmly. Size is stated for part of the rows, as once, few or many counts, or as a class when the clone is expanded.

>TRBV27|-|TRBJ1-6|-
CASSLFSTESYNSPLHF
TGTGCCAGCAGTTTATTTAGTACAGAATCGTATAATTCACCCCTCCACTTT
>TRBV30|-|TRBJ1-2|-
CAWSAYGAEANYGYTF
TGTGCCTGGAGTGCGTATGGGGCAGAAGCTAACTATGGCTACACCTTC
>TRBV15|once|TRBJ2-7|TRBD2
CATSTRQGRLAGVYEQYF
TGTGCCACCAGCACGCGACAGGGGAGACTAGCGGGAGTCTACGAGCAGTACTTC
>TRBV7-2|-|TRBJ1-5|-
CASSLGFDQPQHF
TGTGCCAGCAGCCTCGGGTTTGATCAGCCCCAGCATTTT
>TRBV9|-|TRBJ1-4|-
CASSLGGPNEKLFF
TGTGCCAGCAGCCTTGGGGGACCAAATGAAAAACTGTTTTTT
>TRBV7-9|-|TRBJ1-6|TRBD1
CASKWTGGSPLHF
TGTGCCTCTAAGTGGACAGGGGGATCACCCCTCCACTTT
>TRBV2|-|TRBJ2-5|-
CASSNLRGRETQYF
TGTGCCAGCAGCAATCTCAGGGGGAGGGAGACCCAGTACTTC
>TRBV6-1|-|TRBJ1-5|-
CASRPQGYSNQPQHF
TGTGCCAGCAGGCCTCAGGGTTATAGCAATCAGCCCCAGCATTTT
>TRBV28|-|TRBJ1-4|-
CASSLREKLFF
TGTGCCAGCAGTTTGAGGGAAAAACTGTTTTTT
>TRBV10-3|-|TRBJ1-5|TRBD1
CAISEDRVEPQHF
TGTGCCATCAGTGAGGACAGGGTTGAGCCCCAGCATTTT
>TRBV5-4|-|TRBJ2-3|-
CASSRVGFASTDTQYF
TGTGCCAGCAGCCGTGTCGGGTTCGCTAGCACAGATACGCAGTATTTT
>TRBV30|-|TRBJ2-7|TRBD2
CAWTGGYEQYF
TGTGCCTGGACGGGGGGGTACGAGCAGTACTTC
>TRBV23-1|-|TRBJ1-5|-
CASSQSQAGTYPPGGYQPQHF
TGCGCCAGCAGTCAAAGCCAGGCAGGGACCTACCCCCCTGGGGGTTATCAGCCCCAGCATTTT
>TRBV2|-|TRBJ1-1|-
CASSDEGTAQSEAFF
TGTGCCAGCAGTGATGAGGGGACCGCTCAGTCTGAAGCTTTCTTT
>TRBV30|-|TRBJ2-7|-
CAWSSSSYEQYF
TGTGCCTGGAGTTCCTCCTCCTACGAGCAGTACTTC
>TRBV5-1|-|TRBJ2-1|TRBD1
CATRRGTGDGEQFF
TGCGCCACCCGCCGGGGGACAGGGGATGGTGAGCAGTTCTTC
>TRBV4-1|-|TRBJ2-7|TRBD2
CASSGLAGSTQYF
TGCGCCAGCAGCGGGCTAGCGGGAAGTACGCAGTACTTC
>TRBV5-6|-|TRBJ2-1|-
CASSFIGDNEQFF
TGTGCCAGCAGCTTCATAGGGGACAATGAGCAGTTCTTC
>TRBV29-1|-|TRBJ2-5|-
CSVDRVSETQYF
TGCAGCGTTGACAGGGTTTCGGAGACCCAGTACTTC
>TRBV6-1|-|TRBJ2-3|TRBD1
CASSRDREDTQYF
TGTGCCAGCAGCCGGGACAGGGAAGATACGCAGTATTTT
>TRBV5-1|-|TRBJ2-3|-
CASSDKIVSDTQYF
TGCGCCAGCAGCGACAAGATTGTCTCAGATACGCAGTATTTT
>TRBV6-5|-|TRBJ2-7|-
CASKYPGEYF
TGTGCCAGCAAGTACCCGGGTGAGTACTTC
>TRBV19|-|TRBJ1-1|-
CATFRELNTEAFF
TGTGCCACGTTCAGGGAATTGAACACTGAAGCTTTCTTT
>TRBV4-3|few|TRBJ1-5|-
CASSQERGNQPQHF
TGCGCCAGCAGCCAAGAGAGGGGCAATCAGCCCCAGCATTTT
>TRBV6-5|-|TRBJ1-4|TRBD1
CASRPTGANEKLFF
TGTGCCAGCAGGCCGACAGGGGCTAATGAAAAACTGTTTTTT
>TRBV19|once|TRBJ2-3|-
CASSISAGISTDTQYF
TGTGCCAGTAGTATATCGGCGGGGATTAGCACAGATACGCAGTATTTT
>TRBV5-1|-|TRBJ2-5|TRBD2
CASRTSGTSGPETQYF
TGCGCCAGCAGGACTAGCGGGACATCCGGACCGGAGACCCAGTACTTC
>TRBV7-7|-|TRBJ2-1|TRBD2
CASSSGLAGAGSYNEQFF
TGTGCTAGCAGCTCCGGACTAGCGGGAGCGGGCTCCTACAATGAGCAGTTCTTC
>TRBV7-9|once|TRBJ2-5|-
CASSLYSLRTQYF
TGTGCCAGCAGCCTTTACAGCTTAAGGACCCAGTACTTC
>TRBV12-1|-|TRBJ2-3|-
CASSLYRGRPDTQYF
TGTGCCAGCAGCTTATACAGGGGGCGCCCAGATACGCAGTATTTT
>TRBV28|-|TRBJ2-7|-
CASSSPGLGTIDEQYF
TGTGCCAGCAGTTCGCCAGGGCTGGGGACAATCGACGAGCAGTACTTC
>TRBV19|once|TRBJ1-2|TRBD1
CASSIVPGQLYGYTF
TGTGCCAGTAGCATCGTTCCGGGACAGTTATATGGCTACACCTTC
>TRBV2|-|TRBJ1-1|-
CASRNAGGNTEAFF
TGTGCCAGCAGGAATGCAGGAGGGAACACTGAAGCTTTCTTT
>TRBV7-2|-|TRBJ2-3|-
CASSFSWTDTQYF
TGTGCCAGCAGCTTCTCCTGGACAGATACGCAGTATTTT
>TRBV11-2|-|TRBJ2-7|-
CASSLNTGPSYEQYF
TGTGCCAGCAGCTTAAATACAGGGCCGTCCTACGAGCAGTACTTC
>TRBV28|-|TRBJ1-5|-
CASKGSGSNQPQHF
TGTGCCAGCAAGGGTTCGGGGAGCAATCAGCCCCAGCATTTT
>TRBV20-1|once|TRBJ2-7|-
CSARFGDEQYF
TGCAGTGCTAGATTCGGGGACGAGCAGTACTTC
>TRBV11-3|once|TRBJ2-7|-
CASSFPIPTYEQYF
TGTGCCAGCAGCTTCCCGATACCTACCTACGAGCAGTACTTC
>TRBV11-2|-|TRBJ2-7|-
CASGGPQYSYEQYF
TGTGCCAGCGGGGGACCGCAGTATTCCTACGAGCAGTACTTC
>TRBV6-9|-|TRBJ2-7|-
CASSYSPAGRSEQYF
TGTGCCAGCAGTTATTCACCGGCGGGTCGATCCGAGCAGTACTTC
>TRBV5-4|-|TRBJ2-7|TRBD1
CASSLSGTGGLEQYF
TGTGCCAGCAGCTTATCCGGGACAGGGGGCCTCGAGCAGTACTTC
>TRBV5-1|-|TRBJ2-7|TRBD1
CASSGQGVSYEQYF
TGCGCCAGCAGTGGGCAGGGGGTGTCCTACGAGCAGTACTTC
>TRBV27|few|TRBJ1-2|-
CASSRTVDYGYTF
TGTGCCAGCAGTCGGACAGTAGACTATGGCTACACCTTC
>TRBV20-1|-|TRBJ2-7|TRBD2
CSVGAGGEQYF
TGCAGTGTAGGAGCGGGAGGCGAGCAGTACTTC
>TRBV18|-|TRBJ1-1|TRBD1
CASSPQGADTEAFF
TGTGCCAGCTCACCACAGGGGGCGGACACTGAAGCTTTCTTT
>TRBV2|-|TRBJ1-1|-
CASSTDSYTEAFF
TGTGCCAGCAGCACGGACAGTTACACTGAAGCTTTCTTT
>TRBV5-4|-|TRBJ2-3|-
CASSLARRITDTQYF
TGTGCCAGCAGCTTGGCCCGGCGGATCACAGATACGCAGTATTTT
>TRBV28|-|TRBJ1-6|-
CASSTTGNSPLHF
TGTGCCAGCAGTACCACAGGGAATTCACCCCTCCACTTT
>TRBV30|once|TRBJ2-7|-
CAWSLEWGAISYEQYF
TGTGCCTGGAGTTTAGAATGGGGGGCGATCTCCTACGAGCAGTACTTC
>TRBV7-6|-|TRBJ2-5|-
CASSLGAETQYF
TGTGCCAGCAGCTTAGGGGCGGAGACCCAGTACTTC
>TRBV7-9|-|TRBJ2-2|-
CASSLGRIQTGELFF
TGTGCCAGCAGCTTAGGCCGAATTCAGACCGGGGAGCTGTTTTTT
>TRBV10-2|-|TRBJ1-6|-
CASSPQGNSPLHF
TGCGCCAGCAGCCCCCAAGGGAATTCACCCCTCCACTTT
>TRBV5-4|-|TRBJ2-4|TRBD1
CASSLAGTGLAKNIQYF
TGTGCCAGCAGCTTGGCCGGGACAGGGCTAGCCAAAAACATTCAGTACTTC
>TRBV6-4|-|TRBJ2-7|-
CATKGLPGDEQYF
TGTGCCACAAAGGGCCTCCCCGGGGACGAGCAGTACTTC
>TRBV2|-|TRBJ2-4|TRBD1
CASSTQGVKNIQYF
TGTGCCAGCAGTACACAGGGGGTCAAAAACATTCAGTACTTC
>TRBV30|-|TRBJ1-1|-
CAWSVKADTEAFF
TGTGCCTGGAGTGTAAAGGCGGACACTGAAGCTTTCTTT
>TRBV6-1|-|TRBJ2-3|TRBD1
CASTVSGGTDTQYF
TGTGCCAGCACTGTGTCAGGGGGAACAGATACGCAGTATTTT